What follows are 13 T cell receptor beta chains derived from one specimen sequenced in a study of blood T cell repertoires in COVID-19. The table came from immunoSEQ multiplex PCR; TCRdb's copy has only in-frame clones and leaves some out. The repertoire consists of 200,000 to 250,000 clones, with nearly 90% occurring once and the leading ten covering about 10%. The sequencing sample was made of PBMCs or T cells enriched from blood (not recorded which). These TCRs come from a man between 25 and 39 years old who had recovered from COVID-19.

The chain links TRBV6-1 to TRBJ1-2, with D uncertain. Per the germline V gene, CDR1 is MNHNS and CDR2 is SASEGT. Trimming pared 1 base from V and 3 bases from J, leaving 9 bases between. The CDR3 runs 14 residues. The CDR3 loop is CASSEGGGYYGYTF. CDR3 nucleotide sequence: TGTGCCAGCAGTGAAGGTGGAGGATACTATGGCTACACCTTC.

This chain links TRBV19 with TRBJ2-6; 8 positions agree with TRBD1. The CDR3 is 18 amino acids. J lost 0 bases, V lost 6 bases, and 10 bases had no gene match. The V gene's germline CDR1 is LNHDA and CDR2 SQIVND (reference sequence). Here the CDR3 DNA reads TGTGCCAGTAGCAAGCCGGGACAGGTGAACTCTGGGGCCAACGTCCTGACTTTC. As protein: CASSKPGQVNSGANVLTF.

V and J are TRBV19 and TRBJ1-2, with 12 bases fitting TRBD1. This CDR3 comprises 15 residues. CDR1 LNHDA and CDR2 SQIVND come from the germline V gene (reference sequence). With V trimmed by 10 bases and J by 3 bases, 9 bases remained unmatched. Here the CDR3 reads CATQPGQGADYGYTF. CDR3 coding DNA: TGTGCCACTCAACCGGGACAGGGGGCAGACTATGGCTACACCTTC.

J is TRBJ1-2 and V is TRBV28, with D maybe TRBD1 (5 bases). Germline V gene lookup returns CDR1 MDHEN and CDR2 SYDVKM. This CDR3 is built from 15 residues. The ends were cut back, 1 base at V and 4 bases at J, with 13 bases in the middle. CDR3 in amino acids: CASSLLKGRGYGYTF. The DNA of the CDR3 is TGTGCCAGCAGTTTATTGAAGGGGCGAGGCTATGGCTACACCTTC.

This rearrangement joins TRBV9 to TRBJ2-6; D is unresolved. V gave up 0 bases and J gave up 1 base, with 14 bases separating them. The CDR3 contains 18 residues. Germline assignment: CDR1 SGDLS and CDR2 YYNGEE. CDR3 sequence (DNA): TGTGCCAGCAGCGTAGTACGACACGCGAAATCTGGGGCCAACGTCCTGACTTTC. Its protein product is CASSVVRHAKSGANVLTF.

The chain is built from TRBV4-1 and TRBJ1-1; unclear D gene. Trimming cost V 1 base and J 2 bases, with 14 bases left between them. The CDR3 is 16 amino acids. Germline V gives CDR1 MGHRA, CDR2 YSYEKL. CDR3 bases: TGCGCCAGCAGCCAAGCCCTGGCAGCGGGTAACACTGAAGCTTTCTTT. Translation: CASSQALAAGNTEAFF.

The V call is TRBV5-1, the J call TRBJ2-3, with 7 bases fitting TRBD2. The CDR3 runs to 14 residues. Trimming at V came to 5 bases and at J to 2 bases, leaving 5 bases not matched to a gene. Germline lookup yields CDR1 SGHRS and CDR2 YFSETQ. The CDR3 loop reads CASSTSAVTDTQYF. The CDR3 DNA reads TGCGCCAGCAGTACTAGCGCAGTCACAGATACGCAGTATTTT.

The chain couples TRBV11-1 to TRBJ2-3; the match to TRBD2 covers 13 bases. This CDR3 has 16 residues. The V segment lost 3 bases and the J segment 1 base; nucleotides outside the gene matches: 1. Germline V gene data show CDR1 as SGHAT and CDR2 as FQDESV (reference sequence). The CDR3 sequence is CASSFGLAGGTDTQYF. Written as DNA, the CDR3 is TGTGCCAGCAGCTTTGGACTAGCGGGAGGCACAGATACGCAGTATTTT.

CDR3 sequence (DNA): TGTGCCAGCATCCCGGTCGGGGGTTCGAGCGACGAGCAGTACTTC. It is translated as CASIPVGGSSDEQYF. The chain employs TRBV28 and TRBJ2-7, with a tentative D call TRBD2 (6 bases). The CDR3 is 15 residues long. The V and J ends lost 7 bases and 5 bases respectively, with 21 bases between them. CDR1 MDHEN and CDR2 SYDVKM come from the germline V gene.

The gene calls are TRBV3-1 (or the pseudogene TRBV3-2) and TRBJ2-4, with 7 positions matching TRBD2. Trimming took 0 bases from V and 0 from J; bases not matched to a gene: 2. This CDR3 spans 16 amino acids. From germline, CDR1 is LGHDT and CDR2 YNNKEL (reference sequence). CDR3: CASSQDSSGAKNIQYF. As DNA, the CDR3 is TGTGCCAGCAGCCAAGATTCTAGCGGAGCCAAAAACATTCAGTACTTC.

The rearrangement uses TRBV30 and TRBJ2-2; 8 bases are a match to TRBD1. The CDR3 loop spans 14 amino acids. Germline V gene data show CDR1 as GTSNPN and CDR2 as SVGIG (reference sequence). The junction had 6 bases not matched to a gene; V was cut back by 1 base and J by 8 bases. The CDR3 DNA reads TGTGCCTGGAGTGGGGACAGGTCGAGGGGGGAGCTGTTTTTT. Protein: CAWSGDRSRGELFF.

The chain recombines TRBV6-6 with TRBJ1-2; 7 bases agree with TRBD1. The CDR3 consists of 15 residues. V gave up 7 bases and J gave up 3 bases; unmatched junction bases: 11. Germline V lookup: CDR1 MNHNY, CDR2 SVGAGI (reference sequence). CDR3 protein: CASTYGTATHYGYTF. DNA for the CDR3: TGTGCCAGCACCTACGGGACAGCCACCCACTATGGCTACACCTTC.

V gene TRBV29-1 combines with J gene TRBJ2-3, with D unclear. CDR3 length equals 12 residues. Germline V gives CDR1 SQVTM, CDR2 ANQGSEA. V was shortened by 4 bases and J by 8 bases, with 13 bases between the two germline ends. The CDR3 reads CSVGSGVSTQYF. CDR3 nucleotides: TGCAGCGTTGGAAGTGGAGTGTCTACGCAGTATTTT.